This T cell receptor beta chain derives from a study of T cell responses to AZD1222 COVID-19 vaccine. General study points: Clonal diversity may have been underestimated in mostly white British donors. Spike-specific TCR breadth rose after two AZD1222 doses, and depth rose as well.

The table came from immunoSEQ multiplex PCR; TCRdb's copy has only in-frame clones and leaves some out. Of about 94,000 clones in the sample, 85% were seen once. As to this clone: Its antigen is unidentified.

This CDR3 is 15 amino acids long. Germline-derived CDR1 and CDR2 are SGHRS and YFSETQ. Trimming pared 4 bases from V and 8 bases from J, leaving 18 bases between. V and J are TRBV5-1 and TRBJ1-4; D is perhaps TRBD1 (5 bases). The sequences come from peripheral blood, collected 28 days after the second AZD1222 dose. This TCR derives from an adult who received the AZD1222 COVID-19 vaccine. The CDR3 sequence is CASSLGDALGEKLFF. CDR3 bases: TGCGCCAGCAGCCTGGGGGACGCCTTGGGGGAAAAACTGTTTTTT.